Sequencing of this T cell receptor (beta chain) was carried out in a study of cytomegalovirus exposure and HLA in healthy donors. The trim removed 4 bases at V and 15 bases at J, leaving 12 bases unmatched. The germline CDR1 and CDR2 sequences are MDHEN and SYDVKM. The CDR3 contains 13 residues. With 60 Vbeta and 13 Jbeta primers, the PCR was carried out. Clones were read by immunoSEQ multiplex PCR, and TCRdb kept only the in-frame ones, dropping some. The sample gives 120,000 to 150,000 clones, around 73% of which show up once; 1.5% to 2% is in the top ten. A single count supports this clone. Its antigen is undetermined. Study-level points and caveats: Links to common viral pathogens appeared, in a later analysis, for several of the most significant clusters.

The TCR sequence derives from a female donor in good health and CMV-seronegative. The source material was PBMCs. V usage is TRBV28 and J usage is TRBJ2-4; 7 nucleotides align to TRBD2. The CDR3 loop reads CASSSAGGRGAYF. CDR3 nucleotides: TGTGCCAGCAGTTCCGCCGGGGGGAGAGGGGCGTACTTC.